The 20 T cell receptor beta chains listed next were all sequenced from one sample in a study of blood T cells in healthy people across ages. Using a J-beta primer mix together with a sample-barcoded 5' primer, a second PCR was run for roughly 6 to 12 cycles. TCRdb used MiXCR to reprocess the 5' RACE reads, holding one entry per CDR3 protein. The sample includes under 1,100,000 distinct CDR3 sequences, about 25% of them seen just once. This sample was shared with a second study, whose subject was T cells of mothers and their children.

The specimen sequenced was blood. These receptors all stem from a girl aged 2 to 9 in good health.

This clonotype was seen a handful of times. The gene calls are TRBV7-8 and TRBJ2-1, with D possibly being TRBD1 or TRBD2 (5 bases each). With 5 bases removed from V and 4 bases from J, the gap between germline ends came to 15 bases. This CDR3 has 15 amino acids. Per the germline V gene, CDR1 is SGHVS and CDR2 is FQNEAQ. The CDR3 DNA sequence: TGTGCCAGCAGCCCAAAGTCGGGACCATACAATGAGCAGTTCTTC. Protein sequence: CASSPKSGPYNEQFF.

This clonotype has more than one count but fewer than ten. The chain combines TRBV2 with TRBJ1-2, with D perhaps TRBD1 (5 bases). This CDR3 has 14 residues. Trimming shortened V by 4 bases and J by 2 bases, and 11 bases separated the two germline ends. Germline assignment: CDR1 SNHLY and CDR2 FYNNEI. The CDR3 reads CASSVSGWNYGYTF. CDR3 in DNA: TGTGCCAGCAGTGTTTCAGGGTGGAACTATGGCTACACCTTC.

There are a few counts of this clonotype. The CDR3 is CASSPSSGRPYEQYF. DNA of the CDR3: TGTGCCAGCAGCCCCTCTAGCGGGAGACCCTACGAGCAGTACTTC. The rearrangement uses TRBV5-5 and TRBJ2-7; 10 bases line up with TRBD2. The CDR3 loop spans 15 amino acids. Trimming cost V 4 bases and J 2 bases; bases outside gene matches: 6. CDR1 and CDR2 (germline): SGHKS, YYEKEE (reference sequence).

This sequence joins TRBV25-1 and TRBJ2-4, with D perhaps matching TRBD1 or TRBD2 (5 bases each). Germline CDR1 reads MGHDK; CDR2 reads SYGVNS. The CDR3 extends over 14 amino acids. Trimming took off 3 bases at V and 10 bases at J, with 16 bases between the two ends. DNA for the CDR3: TGTGCCAGCAGTGAGAGTGGGGGAATCGGTATTCAGTACTTC. Encoded protein: CASSESGGIGIQYF.

This chain uses TRBV5-1 with TRBJ1-3, with TRBD1 matching over 7 bases. The CDR3 is 14 amino acids. Germline V gene data show CDR1 as SGHRS and CDR2 as YFSETQ. V was pared by 7 bases and J by 0 bases, with 4 bases of the junction left unmatched. The CDR3 loop is CASRGQDSGNTIYF. As DNA, the CDR3 is TGCGCCAGCCGAGGACAGGACTCTGGAAACACCATATATTTT. The complete variable domain, with remaining parts taken from reference TRBV5-1 and TRBJ1-3, reads KAGVTQTPRYLIKTRGQQVTLSCSPISGHRSVSWYQQTPGQGLQFLFEYFSETQRNKGNFPGRFSGRQFSNSRSEMNVSTLELGDSALYLCASRGQDSGNTIYFGEGSWLTVV.

For the CDR3, the DNA is TGTGCCAGCAGTTTAGGTACCATCGACTATGGCTACACCTTC. Amino acid sequence: CASSLGTIDYGYTF. The V gene is TRBV12-3 or TRBV12-4, the J gene TRBJ1-2; no clear D. This CDR3 spans 14 amino acids. V lost 1 base and J lost 3, with 9 bases in between.

This chain joins TRBV29-1 and TRBJ2-3; the D gene is possibly TRBD2 (6 bases). CDR1 and CDR2 from the germline V gene are SQVTM and ANQGSEA. The length of the CDR3 is 13 residues. V shed 2 bases and J shed 4 bases, with 10 bases lying between them. The CDR3 protein is CSVEPLASDTQYF. The CDR3 nucleotides read TGCAGCGTTGAACCCCTAGCGTCAGATACGCAGTATTTT.

The rearrangement links TRBV7-8 to TRBJ2-3; no firm D call. The CDR3 length is 18 residues. The ends were cut back, 5 bases at V and 4 bases at J, with 25 bases in the middle. Germline assignment: CDR1 SGHVS and CDR2 FQNEAQ. Written as DNA, the CDR3 is TGTGCCAGCAGCAGCCCGGCCAGACGGCCCTCGTCGGCAGATACGCAGTATTTT. Protein sequence: CASSSPARRPSSADTQYF.

This clonotype was counted between two and nine times. CDR3 coding DNA: TGTGCCAGCATGCCGGCCGGGTACAATGAGCAGTTCTTC. Its translation: CASMPAGYNEQFF. The chain uses TRBV28 and TRBJ2-1, with D unresolved. The germline V gene has CDR1 MDHEN and CDR2 SYDVKM. The CDR3 consists of 13 residues. V lost 7 bases and J lost 4, with 11 bases in between.

The chain carries TRBV29-1 and TRBJ2-7; a possible D gene is TRBD1 (6 bases). This CDR3 is 13 amino acids long. Germline-derived CDR1 and CDR2 are SQVTM and ANQGSEA. Trimming pared 4 bases from V and 4 bases from J, leaving 14 bases between. DNA of the CDR3: TGCAGCGTTGCCCCGGACAGCATGTACGAGCAGTACTTC. Protein: CSVAPDSMYEQYF.

The chain recombines TRBV9 with TRBJ2-1, with D tentatively TRBD1 or TRBD2 (5 bases each). V dropped 4 bases and J dropped 2 bases, with 16 bases sitting between them. In germline, CDR1 is SGDLS, CDR2 YYNGEE. The CDR3 extends over 16 amino acids. The CDR3 spells CASSPPGAIAYNEQFF. The CDR3 DNA is TGTGCCAGCAGCCCCCCCGGGGCGATAGCCTACAATGAGCAGTTCTTC.

The rearrangement joins TRBV29-1 to TRBJ1-5, with D possibly TRBD1 on 6 matching bases. This CDR3 has 15 residues. V was shortened by 5 bases and J by 5 bases, with 19 bases between the two germline ends. The germline gives CDR1 SQVTM, CDR2 ANQGSEA. The chain's CDR3 is CSVSLQGGVDQPQHF. DNA for the CDR3: TGCAGCGTTTCTCTACAGGGTGGGGTCGATCAGCCCCAGCATTTT.

The chain couples TRBV20-1 to TRBJ2-7, with TRBD2 as a possible D gene (6 bases). Germline-derived CDR1 and CDR2 are DFQATT and SNEGSKA (reference sequence). The CDR3 length is 15 residues. V shed 4 bases and J shed 3 bases, with 19 bases lying between them. CDR3 DNA: TGCAGTGCTATTGACACGGAGGGTCCCCTCTACGAGCAGTACTTC. It specifies CSAIDTEGPLYEQYF.

The J gene is TRBJ2-7, the V gene TRBV3-1; D unclear. The CDR3 spans 16 residues. Germline assignment: CDR1 LGHDT and CDR2 YNNKEL (reference sequence). Deletions cut 2 bases from V and 0 bases from J, with 14 bases between. The CDR3 bases are TGTGCCAGCAGCCAAACGGGCGGCGGACGCTCCTACGAGCAGTACTTC. As protein: CASSQTGGGRSYEQYF.

This chain joins TRBV7-6 and TRBJ2-1; 13 bases line up with TRBD2. V lost 6 bases and J lost 4; bases outside the gene matches: 6. The CDR3 is made up of 16 amino acids. Germline V gene data show CDR1 as SGHVS and CDR2 as FNYEAQ. CDR3 loop: CASSSSTSGGYNEQFF. The CDR3 nucleotides read TGTGCCAGCAGTTCCTCGACTAGCGGGGGGTACAATGAGCAGTTCTTC.

This clonotype was counted between two and nine times. The rearrangement joins TRBV7-9 to TRBJ1-4, with unresolved D. The germline V and J ends were trimmed by 0 bases and 9 bases, with 5 bases remaining between them. The CDR3 extends over 12 amino acids. Germline lookup yields CDR1 SEHNR and CDR2 FQNEAQ (reference sequence). CDR3 DNA: TGTGCCAGCAGCTTAGCCCCGAAAAAACTGTTTTTT. This translates into CASSLAPKKLFF. The entire variable domain, with the rest obtained from reference TRBV7-9 and TRBJ1-4, is as follows: DTGVSQNPRHKITKRGQNVTFRCDPISEHNRLYWYRQTLGQGPEFLTYFQNEAQLEKSRLLSDRFSAERPKGSFSTLEIQRTEQGDSAMYLCASSLAPKKLFFGSGTQLSVL.

There are a few counts of this clonotype. The genes are TRBV12-3 or TRBV12-4 and TRBJ2-1; unclear D gene. Deletions cut 8 bases from V and 8 bases from J, with 7 bases between. The CDR3 consists of 10 residues. The CDR3 is CASAEYEQFF. The CDR3 region has the DNA TGTGCCAGCGCGGAGTATGAGCAGTTCTTC.

This clonotype was counted between two and nine times. CDR3 nucleotide sequence: TGCAGTGCTAGGGACTTCAGGTCCAGCTATGGCTACACCTTC. The encoded protein is CSARDFRSSYGYTF. The chain has TRBV20-1 and TRBJ1-2; no definite D call. This CDR3 comprises 14 residues. CDR1 is DFQATT and CDR2 is SNEGSKA in the germline V gene (reference sequence). Trimming took 3 bases from V and 4 from J, leaving 15 bases between them.

This chain joins TRBV6-5 and TRBJ2-1, with D possibly being TRBD1 (6 bases). From germline, CDR1 is MNHEY and CDR2 SVGAGI. V lost 6 bases to trimming and J lost 4 bases, with 13 bases between them. This CDR3 comprises 14 residues. The CDR3 nucleotides are TGTGCCAGCAGCGGGACAACAACGTACAATGAGCAGTTCTTC. It yields the protein CASSGTTTYNEQFF.

This sequence joins TRBV7-9 and TRBJ2-4; 9 bases map to TRBD1. Germline V gene data show CDR1 as SEHNR and CDR2 as FQNEAQ (reference sequence). V was clipped by 1 base and J by 2 bases; unmatched bases: 3. The CDR3 has 16 amino acids. The CDR3 reads CASSLEQGAPKNIQYF. The CDR3 region has the DNA TGTGCCAGCAGCTTAGAACAGGGGGCCCCCAAAAACATTCAGTACTTC.